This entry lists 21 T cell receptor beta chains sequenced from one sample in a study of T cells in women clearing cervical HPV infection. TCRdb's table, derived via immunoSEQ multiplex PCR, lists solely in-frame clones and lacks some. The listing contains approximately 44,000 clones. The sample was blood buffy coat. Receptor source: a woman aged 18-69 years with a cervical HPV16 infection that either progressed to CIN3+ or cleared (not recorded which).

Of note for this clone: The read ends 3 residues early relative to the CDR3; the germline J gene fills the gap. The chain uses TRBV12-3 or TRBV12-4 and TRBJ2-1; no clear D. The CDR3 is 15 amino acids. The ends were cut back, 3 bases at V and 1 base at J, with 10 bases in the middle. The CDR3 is CASSFTVRSYNEQFF. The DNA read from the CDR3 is TGTGCCAGCAGTTTTACCGTCCGGTCCTACAATGAG.

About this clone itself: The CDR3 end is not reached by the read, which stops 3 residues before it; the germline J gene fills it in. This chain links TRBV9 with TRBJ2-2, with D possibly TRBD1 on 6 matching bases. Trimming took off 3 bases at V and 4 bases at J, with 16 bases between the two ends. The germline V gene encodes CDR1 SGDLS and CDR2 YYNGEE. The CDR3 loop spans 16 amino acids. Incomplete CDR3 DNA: TGTGCCAGCAGCGGCAACAGGGCACGCGGCACCGGGGAG. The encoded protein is CASSGNRARGTGE. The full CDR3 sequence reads CASSGNRARGTGELFF.

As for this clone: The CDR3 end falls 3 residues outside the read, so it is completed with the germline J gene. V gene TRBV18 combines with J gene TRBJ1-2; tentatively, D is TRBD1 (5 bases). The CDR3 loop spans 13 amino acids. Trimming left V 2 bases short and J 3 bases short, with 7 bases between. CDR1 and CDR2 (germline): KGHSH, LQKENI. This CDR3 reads CASSPSQDYGYTF. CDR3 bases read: TGTGCCAGCTCACCATCACAGGACTATGGC.

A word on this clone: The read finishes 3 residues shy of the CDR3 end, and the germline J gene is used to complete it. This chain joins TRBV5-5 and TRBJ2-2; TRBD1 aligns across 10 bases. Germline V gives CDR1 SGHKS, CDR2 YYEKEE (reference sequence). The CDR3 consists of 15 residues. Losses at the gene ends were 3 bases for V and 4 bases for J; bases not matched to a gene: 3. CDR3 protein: CASSSDRGFTGELFF. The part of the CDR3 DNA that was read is TGTGCCAGCAGCTCGGACAGGGGGTTCACCGGGGAG.

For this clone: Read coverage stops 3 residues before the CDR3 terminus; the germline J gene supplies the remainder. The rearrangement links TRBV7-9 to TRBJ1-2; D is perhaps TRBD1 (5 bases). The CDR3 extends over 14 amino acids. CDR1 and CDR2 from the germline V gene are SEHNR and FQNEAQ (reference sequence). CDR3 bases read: TGTGCCAGCAGCCGAAGCGGGGGTTCCTACGAC. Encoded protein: CASSRSGGSYD. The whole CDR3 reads CASSRSGGSYDYTF.

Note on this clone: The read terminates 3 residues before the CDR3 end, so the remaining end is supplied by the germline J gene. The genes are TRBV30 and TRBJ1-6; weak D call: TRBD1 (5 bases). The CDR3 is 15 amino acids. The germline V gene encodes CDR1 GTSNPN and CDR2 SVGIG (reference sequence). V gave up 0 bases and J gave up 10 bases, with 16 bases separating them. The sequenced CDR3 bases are TGTGCCTGGAGTGTATCGGCCAGGGCGAGCTCACCC. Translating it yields CAWSVSARASSP. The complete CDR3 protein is CAWSVSARASSPLHF. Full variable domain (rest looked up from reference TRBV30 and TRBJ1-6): SQTIHQWPATLVQPVGSPLSLECTVEGTSNPNLYWYRQAAGRGLQLLFYSVGIGQISSEVPQNLSASRPQDRQFILSSKKLLLSDSGFYLCAWSVSARASSPLHFGNGTRLTVT.

Incomplete CDR3 DNA: TGTGCCAGTAGGAGTAAGGGGACAGCGGATAATTCACCG. Its translation is CASRSKGTADNSP. The CDR3 as a whole reads CASRSKGTADNSPLFF. This chain connects TRBV19 to TRBJ2-2; 7 bases match TRBD1. The read finishes 3 residues shy of the CDR3 end, and the germline J gene is used to complete it. Germline V gene data show CDR1 as LNHDA and CDR2 as SQIVND (reference sequence). The CDR3 length is 16 residues.

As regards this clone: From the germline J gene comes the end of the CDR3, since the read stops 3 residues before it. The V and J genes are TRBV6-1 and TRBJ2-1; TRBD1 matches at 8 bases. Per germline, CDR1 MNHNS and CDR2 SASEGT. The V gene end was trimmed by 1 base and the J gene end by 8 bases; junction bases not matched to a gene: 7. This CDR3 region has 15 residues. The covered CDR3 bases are TGTGCCAGCAGTGAAGGGACAGGGCTGGTTGATGAG. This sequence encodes CASSEGTGLVDE. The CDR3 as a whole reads CASSEGTGLVDEQFF.

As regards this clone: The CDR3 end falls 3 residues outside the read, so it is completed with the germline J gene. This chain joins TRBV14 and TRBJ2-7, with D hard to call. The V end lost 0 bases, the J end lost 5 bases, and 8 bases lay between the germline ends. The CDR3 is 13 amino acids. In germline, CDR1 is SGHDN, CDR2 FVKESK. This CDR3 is CASSQEAYHEQYF. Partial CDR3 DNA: TGTGCCAGCAGCCAAGAGGCATACCACGAG.

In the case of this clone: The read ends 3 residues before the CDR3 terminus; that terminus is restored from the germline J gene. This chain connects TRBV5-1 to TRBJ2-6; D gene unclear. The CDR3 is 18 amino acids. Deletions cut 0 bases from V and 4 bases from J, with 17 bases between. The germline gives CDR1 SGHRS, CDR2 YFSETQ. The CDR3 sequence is CASSLANKGRSGANVLTF. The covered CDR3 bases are TGCGCCAGCAGCTTGGCCAATAAGGGCAGGTCAGGGGCCAACGTC.

The CDR3 DNA, read in part, is TGTGCCAGCAGCTTCGGGAAAGCGGGGGAGACC. Protein: CASSFGKAGET. The whole CDR3 reads CASSFGKAGETQYF. The chain recombines TRBV7-2 with TRBJ2-5, with 7 positions matching TRBD2. The sequence runs out 3 residues before the end of the CDR3; the remainder is reconstructed from the germline J gene. Germline V gene sequence: CDR1 SGHTA, CDR2 FQGNSA. Trimming at V came to 3 bases and at J to 5 bases, leaving 6 bases not matched to a gene. The CDR3 extends over 14 amino acids.

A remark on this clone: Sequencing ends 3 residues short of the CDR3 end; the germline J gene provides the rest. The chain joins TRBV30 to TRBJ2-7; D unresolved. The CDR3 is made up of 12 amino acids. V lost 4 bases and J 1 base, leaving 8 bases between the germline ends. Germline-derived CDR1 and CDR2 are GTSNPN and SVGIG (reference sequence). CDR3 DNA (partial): TGTGCCTGGACCCTACCATCCTACGAG. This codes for CAWTLPSYE. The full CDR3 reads CAWTLPSYEQYF. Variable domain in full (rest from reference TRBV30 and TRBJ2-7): SQTIHQWPATLVQPVGSPLSLECTVEGTSNPNLYWYRQAAGRGLQLLFYSVGIGQISSEVPQNLSASRPQDRQFILSSKKLLLSDSGFYLCAWTLPSYEQYFGPGTRLTVT.

The CDR3 region is CASRGTGVRQPQHF. The CDR3 bases that were read are TGTGCCAGCAGGGGAACAGGGGTGAGGCAGCCC. The J gene is TRBJ1-5, the V gene TRBV2, with 7 bases lining up with TRBD1. The read ends 3 residues early relative to the CDR3; the germline J gene fills the gap. Germline loops: CDR1 SNHLY, CDR2 FYNNEI. The CDR3 has 14 amino acids. After removal of 6 bases from V and 7 bases from J, the junction contained 9 bases not matched to a gene.

Incomplete CDR3 DNA: TGTGCCAGCAGGACCCCGGGGGCTGGGGCCAACGTC. Protein product: CASRTPGAGANV. The entire CDR3 protein reads CASRTPGAGANVLTF. The V and J genes are TRBV28 and TRBJ2-6, with D possibly being TRBD2 (6 bases). The CDR3 goes on 3 residues after the read ends, and that part is filled in from the germline J gene. V lost 6 bases to trimming and J lost 2 bases, with 11 bases between them. The CDR3 consists of 15 residues. Germline CDR1 is MDHEN and CDR2 is SYDVKM.

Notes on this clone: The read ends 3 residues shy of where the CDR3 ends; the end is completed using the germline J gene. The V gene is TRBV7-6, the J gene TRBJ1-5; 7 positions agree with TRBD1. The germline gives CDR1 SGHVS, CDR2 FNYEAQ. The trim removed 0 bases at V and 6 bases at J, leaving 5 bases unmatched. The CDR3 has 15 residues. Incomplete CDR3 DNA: TGTGCCAGCAGCTTAGCAGACAGGGTTGGTCAGCCC. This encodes CASSLADRVGQP. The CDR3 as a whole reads CASSLADRVGQPQHF.

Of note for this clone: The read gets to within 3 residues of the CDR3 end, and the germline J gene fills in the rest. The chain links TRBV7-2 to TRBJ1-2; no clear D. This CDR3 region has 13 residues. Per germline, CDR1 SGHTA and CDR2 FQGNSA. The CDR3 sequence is CASSLARTRGYTF. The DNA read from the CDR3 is TGTGCCAGCAGCTTAGCGCGTACGAGAGGC. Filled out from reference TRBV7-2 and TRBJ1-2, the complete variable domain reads GAGVSQSPSNKVTEKGKDVELRCDPISGHTALYWYRQSLGQGLEFLIYFQGNSAPDKSGLPSDRFSAERTGGSVSTLTIQRTQQEDSAVYLCASSLARTRGYTFGSGTRLTVV.

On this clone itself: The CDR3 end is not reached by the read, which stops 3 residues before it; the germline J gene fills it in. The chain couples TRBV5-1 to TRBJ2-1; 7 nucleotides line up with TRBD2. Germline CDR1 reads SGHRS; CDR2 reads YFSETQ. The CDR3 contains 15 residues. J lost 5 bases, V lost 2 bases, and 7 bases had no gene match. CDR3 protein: CASSLGSGGDNEQFF. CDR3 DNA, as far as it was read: TGCGCCAGCAGCTTAGGATCGGGGGGAGACAATGAG.

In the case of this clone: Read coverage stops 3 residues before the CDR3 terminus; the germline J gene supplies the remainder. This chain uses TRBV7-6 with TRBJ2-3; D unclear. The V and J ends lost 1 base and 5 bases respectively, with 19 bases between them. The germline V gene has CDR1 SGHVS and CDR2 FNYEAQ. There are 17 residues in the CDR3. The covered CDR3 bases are TGTGCCAGCAGCTTAGTAGGCGACACCTCAGGTGGAGATACG. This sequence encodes CASSLVGDTSGGDT. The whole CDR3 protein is CASSLVGDTSGGDTQYF.

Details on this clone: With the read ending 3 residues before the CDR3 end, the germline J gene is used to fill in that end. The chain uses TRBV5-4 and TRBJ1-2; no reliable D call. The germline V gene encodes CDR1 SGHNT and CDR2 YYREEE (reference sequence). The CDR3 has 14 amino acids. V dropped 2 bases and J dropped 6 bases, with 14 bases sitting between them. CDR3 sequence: CASSFSGRNDGYTF. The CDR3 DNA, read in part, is TGTGCCAGCAGCTTTTCGGGGAGAAATGATGGC.

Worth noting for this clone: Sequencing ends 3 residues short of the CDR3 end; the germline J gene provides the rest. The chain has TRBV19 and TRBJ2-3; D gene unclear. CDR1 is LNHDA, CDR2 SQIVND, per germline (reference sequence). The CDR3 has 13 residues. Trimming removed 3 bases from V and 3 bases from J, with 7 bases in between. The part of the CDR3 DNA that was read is TGTGCCAGTAGTATTTCCCGGACAGATACG. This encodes CASSISRTDT. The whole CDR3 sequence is CASSISRTDTQYF. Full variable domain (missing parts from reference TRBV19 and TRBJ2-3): DGGITQSPKYLFRKEGQNVTLSCEQNLNHDAMYWYRQDPGQGLRLIYYSQIVNDFQKGDIAEGYSVSREKKESFPLTVTSAQKNPTAFYLCASSISRTDTQYFGPGTRLTVL.

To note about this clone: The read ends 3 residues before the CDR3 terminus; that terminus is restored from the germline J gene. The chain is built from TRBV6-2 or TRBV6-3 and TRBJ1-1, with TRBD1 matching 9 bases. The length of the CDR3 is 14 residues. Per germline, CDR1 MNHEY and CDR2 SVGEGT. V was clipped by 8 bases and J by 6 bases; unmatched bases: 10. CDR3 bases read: TGTGCCAGCTGTAACACAGGGGGCTTGGCTGAA. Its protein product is CASCNTGGLAE. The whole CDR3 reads CASCNTGGLAEAFF.